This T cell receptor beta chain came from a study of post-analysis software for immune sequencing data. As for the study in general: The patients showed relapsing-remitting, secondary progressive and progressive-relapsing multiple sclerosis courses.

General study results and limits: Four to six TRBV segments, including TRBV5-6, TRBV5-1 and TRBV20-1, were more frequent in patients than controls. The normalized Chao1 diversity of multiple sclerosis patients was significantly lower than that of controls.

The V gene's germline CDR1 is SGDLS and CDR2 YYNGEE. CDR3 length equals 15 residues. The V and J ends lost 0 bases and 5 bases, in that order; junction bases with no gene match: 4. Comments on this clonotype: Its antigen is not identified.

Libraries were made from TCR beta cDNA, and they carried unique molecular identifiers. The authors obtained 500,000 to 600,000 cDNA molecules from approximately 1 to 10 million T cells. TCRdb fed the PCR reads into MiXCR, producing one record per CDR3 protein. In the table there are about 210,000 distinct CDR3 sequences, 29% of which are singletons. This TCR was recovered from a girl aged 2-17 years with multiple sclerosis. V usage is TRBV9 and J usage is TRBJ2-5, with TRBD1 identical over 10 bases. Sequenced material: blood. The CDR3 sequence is CASSVGDRGSETQYF. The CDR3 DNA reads TGTGCCAGCAGCGTAGGGGACAGGGGATCGGAGACCCAGTACTTC.